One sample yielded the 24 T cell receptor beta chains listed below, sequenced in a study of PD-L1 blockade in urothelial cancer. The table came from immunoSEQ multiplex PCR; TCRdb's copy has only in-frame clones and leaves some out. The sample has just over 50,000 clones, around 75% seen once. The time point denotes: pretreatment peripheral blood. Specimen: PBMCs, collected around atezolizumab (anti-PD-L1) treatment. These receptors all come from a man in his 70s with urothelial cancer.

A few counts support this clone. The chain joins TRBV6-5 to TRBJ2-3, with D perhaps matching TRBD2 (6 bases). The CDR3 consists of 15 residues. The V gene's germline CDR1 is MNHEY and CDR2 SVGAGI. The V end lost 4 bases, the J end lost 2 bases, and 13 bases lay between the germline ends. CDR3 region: CASSFGGRDTDTQYF. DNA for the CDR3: TGTGCCAGCAGTTTCGGGGGAAGGGACACAGATACGCAGTATTTT.

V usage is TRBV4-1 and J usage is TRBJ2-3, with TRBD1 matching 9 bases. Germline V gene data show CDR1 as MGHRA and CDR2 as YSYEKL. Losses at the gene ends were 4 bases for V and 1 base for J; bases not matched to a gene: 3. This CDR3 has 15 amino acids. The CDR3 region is CASSLRDRGTDTQYF. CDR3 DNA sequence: TGCGCCAGCAGCCTACGGGACAGGGGCACAGATACGCAGTATTTT.

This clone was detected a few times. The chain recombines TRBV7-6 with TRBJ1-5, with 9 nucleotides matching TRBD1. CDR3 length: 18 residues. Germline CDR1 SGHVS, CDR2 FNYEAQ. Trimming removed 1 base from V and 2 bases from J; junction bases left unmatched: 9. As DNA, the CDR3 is TGTGCCAGCAGCTTAGAGGCTATGGGACAGGGAGGCAATCAGCCCCAGCATTTT. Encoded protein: CASSLEAMGQGGNQPQHF.

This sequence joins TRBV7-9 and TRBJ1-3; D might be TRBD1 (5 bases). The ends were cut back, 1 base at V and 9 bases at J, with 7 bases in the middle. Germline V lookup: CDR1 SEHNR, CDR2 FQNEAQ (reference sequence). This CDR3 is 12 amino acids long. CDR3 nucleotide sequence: TGTGCCAGCAGCTTAGAAGGGGTCACCATATATTTT. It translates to CASSLEGVTIYF.

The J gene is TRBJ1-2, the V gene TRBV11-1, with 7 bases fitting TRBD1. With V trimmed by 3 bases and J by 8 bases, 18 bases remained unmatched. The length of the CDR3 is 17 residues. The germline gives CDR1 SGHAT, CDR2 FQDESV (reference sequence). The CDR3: CASSLGIGQAGGGGYTF. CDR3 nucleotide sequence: TGTGCCAGCAGCTTGGGTATAGGACAGGCCGGGGGAGGCGGCTACACCTTC.

CDR3: CASSSLGGVQETQYF. Written as DNA, the CDR3 is TGTGCCAGCAGCTCGCTTGGGGGGGTCCAAGAGACCCAGTACTTC. The chain recombines TRBV7-2 with TRBJ2-5; 7 bases align to TRBD2. Germline V CDR1 and CDR2: SGHTA, FQGNSA. The CDR3 contains 15 residues. Germline trimming cut 4 bases from V and 1 base from J; bases unmatched to any gene: 6. Drawing the rest from reference TRBV7-2 and TRBJ2-5, the complete variable domain is GAGVSQSPSNKVTEKGKDVELRCDPISGHTALYWYRQSLGQGLEFLIYFQGNSAPDKSGLPSDRFSAERTGGSVSTLTIQRTQQEDSAVYLCASSSLGGVQETQYFGPGTRLLVL.

CDR3 sequence (DNA): TGTGCCAGCAGCTCCCAGACTAGCGGGAGGGTCTTTAGCTCCTACAATGAGCAGTTCTTC. This gives the protein CASSSQTSGRVFSSYNEQFF. The gene calls are TRBV9 and TRBJ2-1; 14 nucleotides align to TRBD2. With V trimmed by 4 bases and J by 0 bases, 12 bases remained unmatched. The CDR3 runs 20 residues. Looked up from germline, CDR1 is SGDLS and CDR2 is YYNGEE.

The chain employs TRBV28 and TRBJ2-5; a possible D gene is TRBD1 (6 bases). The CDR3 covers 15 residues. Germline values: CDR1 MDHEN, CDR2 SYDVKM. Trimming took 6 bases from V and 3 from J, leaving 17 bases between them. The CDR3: CASSLRTVQKETQYF. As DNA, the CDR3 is TGTGCCAGCAGCCTTAGGACAGTACAAAAAGAGACCCAGTACTTC. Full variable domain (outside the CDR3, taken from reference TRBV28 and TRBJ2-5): DVKVTQSSRYLVKRTGEKVFLECVQDMDHENMFWYRQDPGLGLRLIYFSYDVKMKEKGDIPEGYSVSREKKERFSLILESASTNQTSMYLCASSLRTVQKETQYFGPGTRLLVL.

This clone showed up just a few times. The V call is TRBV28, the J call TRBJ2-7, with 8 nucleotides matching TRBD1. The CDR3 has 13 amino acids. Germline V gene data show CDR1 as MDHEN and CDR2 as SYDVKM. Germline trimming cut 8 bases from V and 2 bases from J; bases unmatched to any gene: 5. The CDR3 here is CASRDRPPYEQYF. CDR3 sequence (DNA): TGTGCCAGCCGGGACAGGCCACCCTACGAGCAGTACTTC.

CDR3 protein: CASSSQASSTDTQYF. The DNA for the CDR3 is TGTGCCAGCAGTTCACAGGCGTCTAGCACAGATACGCAGTATTTT. V is TRBV27 and J is TRBJ2-3, with D maybe TRBD1 (5 bases). CDR3 length equals 15 residues. V was trimmed by 4 bases and J by 0 bases, leaving 11 bases between them. Germline V gene data show CDR1 as MNHEY and CDR2 as SMNVEV (reference sequence).

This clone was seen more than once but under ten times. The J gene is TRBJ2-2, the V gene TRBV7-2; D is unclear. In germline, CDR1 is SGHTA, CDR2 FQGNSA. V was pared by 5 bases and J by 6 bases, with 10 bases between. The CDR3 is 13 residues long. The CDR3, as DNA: TGTGCCAGCAGCCCGCGTTTCGCCGGGGAGCTGTTTTTT. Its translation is CASSPRFAGELFF.

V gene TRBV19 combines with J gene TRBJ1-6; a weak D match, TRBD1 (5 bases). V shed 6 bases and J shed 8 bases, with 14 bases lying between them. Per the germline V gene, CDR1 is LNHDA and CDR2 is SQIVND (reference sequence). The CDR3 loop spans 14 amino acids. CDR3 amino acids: CASRQGHGDSPLHF. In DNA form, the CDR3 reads TGTGCCAGTAGGCAGGGCCACGGAGATTCACCCCTCCACTTT.

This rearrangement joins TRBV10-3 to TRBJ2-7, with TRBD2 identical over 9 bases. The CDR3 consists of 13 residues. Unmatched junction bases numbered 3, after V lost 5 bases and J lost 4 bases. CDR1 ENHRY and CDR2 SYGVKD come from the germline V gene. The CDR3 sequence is CAISNLAGYEQYF. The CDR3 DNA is TGTGCCATCAGTAATCTAGCGGGATACGAGCAGTACTTC.

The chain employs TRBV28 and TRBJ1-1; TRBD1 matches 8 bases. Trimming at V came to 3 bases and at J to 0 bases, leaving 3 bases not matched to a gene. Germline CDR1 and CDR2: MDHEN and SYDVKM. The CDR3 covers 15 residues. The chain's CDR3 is CASSFGDRMNTEAFF. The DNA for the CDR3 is TGTGCCAGCAGTTTCGGGGACAGGATGAACACTGAAGCTTTCTTT. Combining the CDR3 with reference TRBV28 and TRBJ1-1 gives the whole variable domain DVKVTQSSRYLVKRTGEKVFLECVQDMDHENMFWYRQDPGLGLRLIYFSYDVKMKEKGDIPEGYSVSREKKERFSLILESASTNQTSMYLCASSFGDRMNTEAFFGQGTRLTVV.

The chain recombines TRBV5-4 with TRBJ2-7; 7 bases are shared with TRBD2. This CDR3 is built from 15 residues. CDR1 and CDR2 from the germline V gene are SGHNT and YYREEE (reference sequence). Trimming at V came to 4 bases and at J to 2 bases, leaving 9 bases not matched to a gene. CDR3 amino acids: CASSPWRGKTYEQYF. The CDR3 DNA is TGTGCCAGCAGCCCTTGGCGGGGGAAGACCTACGAGCAGTACTTC. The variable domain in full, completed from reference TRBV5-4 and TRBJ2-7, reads ETGVTQSPTHLIKTRGQQVTLRCSSQSGHNTVSWYQQALGQGPQFIFQYYREEENGRGNFPPRFSGLQFPNYSSELNVNALELDDSALYLCASSPWRGKTYEQYFGPGTRLTVT.

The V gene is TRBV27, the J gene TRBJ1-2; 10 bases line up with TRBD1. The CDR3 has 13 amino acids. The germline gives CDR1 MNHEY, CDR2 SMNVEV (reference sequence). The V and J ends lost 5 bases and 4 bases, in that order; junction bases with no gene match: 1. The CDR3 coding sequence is TGTGCCAGCAGTAGGGACAGGGGCTATGGCTACACCTTC. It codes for CASSRDRGYGYTF.

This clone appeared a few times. The CDR3: CASGDGGETQYF. DNA of the CDR3: TGTGCCAGCGGAGACGGAGGGGAGACCCAGTACTTC. This chain joins TRBV27 and TRBJ2-5; D may be TRBD2 (6 bases). The CDR3 has 12 residues. The germline V gene has CDR1 MNHEY and CDR2 SMNVEV (reference sequence). V was cut by 8 bases and J by 5 bases, with 12 bases left in between.

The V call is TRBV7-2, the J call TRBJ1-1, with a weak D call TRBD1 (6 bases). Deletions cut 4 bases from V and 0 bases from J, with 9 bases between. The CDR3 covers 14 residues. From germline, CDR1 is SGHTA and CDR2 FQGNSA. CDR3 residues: CASSWTDLNTEAFF. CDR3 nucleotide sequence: TGTGCCAGCAGCTGGACAGACCTGAACACTGAAGCTTTCTTT.

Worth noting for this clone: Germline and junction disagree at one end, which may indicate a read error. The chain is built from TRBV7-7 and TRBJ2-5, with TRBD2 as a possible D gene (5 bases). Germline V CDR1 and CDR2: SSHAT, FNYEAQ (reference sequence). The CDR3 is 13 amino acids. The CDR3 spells CASSYLGDETQYF. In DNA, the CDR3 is TGTGCTAGCAGCTACTTGGGAGACGAGACCCAGTACTTC.

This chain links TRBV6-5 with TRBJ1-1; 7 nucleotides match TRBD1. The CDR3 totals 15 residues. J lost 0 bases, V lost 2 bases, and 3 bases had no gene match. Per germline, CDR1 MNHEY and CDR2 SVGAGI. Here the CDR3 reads CASSYPGGMNTEAFF. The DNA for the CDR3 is TGTGCCAGCAGTTACCCAGGGGGGATGAACACTGAAGCTTTCTTT.

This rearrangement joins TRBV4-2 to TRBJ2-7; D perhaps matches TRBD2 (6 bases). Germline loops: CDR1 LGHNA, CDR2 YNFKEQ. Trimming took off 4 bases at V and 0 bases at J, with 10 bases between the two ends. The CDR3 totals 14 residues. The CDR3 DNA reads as TGTGCCAGCAGCCCCCCGGGGGACTCCTACGAGCAGTACTTC. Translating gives CASSPPGDSYEQYF.

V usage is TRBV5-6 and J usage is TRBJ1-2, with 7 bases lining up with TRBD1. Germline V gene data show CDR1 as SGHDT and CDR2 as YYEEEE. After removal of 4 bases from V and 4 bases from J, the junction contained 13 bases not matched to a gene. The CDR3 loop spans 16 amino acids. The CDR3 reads CASSLERGQYFYGYTF. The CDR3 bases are TGTGCCAGCAGCCTCGAGAGGGGACAGTACTTCTATGGCTACACCTTC.

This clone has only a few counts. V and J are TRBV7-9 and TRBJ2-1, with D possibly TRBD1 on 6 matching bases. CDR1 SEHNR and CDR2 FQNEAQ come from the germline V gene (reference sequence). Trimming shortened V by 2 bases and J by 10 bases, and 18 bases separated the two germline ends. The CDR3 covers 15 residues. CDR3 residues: CASSLRQGPNREQFF. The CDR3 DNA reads TGTGCCAGCAGCTTAAGGCAGGGGCCGAACCGGGAGCAGTTCTTC. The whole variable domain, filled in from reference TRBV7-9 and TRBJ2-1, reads DTGVSQNPRHKITKRGQNVTFRCDPISEHNRLYWYRQTLGQGPEFLTYFQNEAQLEKSRLLSDRFSAERPKGSFSTLEIQRTEQGDSAMYLCASSLRQGPNREQFFGPGTRLTVL.

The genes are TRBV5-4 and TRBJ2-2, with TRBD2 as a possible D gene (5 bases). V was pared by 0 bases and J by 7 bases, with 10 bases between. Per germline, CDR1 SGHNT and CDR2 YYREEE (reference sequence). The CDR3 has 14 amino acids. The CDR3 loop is CASSLVGRVGELFF. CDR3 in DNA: TGTGCCAGCAGCTTGGTAGGGAGAGTCGGGGAGCTGTTTTTT.